This TCR beta chain was captured by sequencing in a study of blood T cell repertoires in COVID-19. As for the study in general: Italy, Spain and the United States were the sources of the convalescent and acute COVID-19 samples. T cells, B-cell-depleted T cells, or PBMCs supplied cDNA or gDNA.

This CDR3 has 13 residues. V dropped 4 bases and J dropped 5; count of bases not matched to a gene: 4. Germline V gene sequence: CDR1 MNHEY, CDR2 SVGAGI. This clone was counted between two and nine times. Profiling relied on immunoSEQ multiplex PCR, and the TCRdb table lists in-frame clones only, not all of them. The data show roughly 100,000 clones, with roughly 90% seen just once and roughly 6% held by the top ten. Input material: peripheral blood. The chain carries TRBV6-5 and TRBJ2-5, with 7 nucleotides matching TRBD2. The receptor's source is a human donor in a cohort sampled during active COVID-19. CDR3: CASSWRGGETQYF. DNA of the CDR3: TGTGCCAGCAGTTGGAGGGGAGGGGAGACCCAGTACTTC.